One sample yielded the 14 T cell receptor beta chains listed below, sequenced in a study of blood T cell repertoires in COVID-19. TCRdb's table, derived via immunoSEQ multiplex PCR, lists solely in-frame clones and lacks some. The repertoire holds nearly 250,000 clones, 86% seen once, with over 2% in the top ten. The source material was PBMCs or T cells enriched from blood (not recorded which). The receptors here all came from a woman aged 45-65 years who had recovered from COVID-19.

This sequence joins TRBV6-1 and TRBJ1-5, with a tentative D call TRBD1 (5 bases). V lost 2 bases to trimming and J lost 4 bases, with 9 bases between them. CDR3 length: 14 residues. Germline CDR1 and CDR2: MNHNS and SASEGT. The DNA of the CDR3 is TGTGCCAGCAGTGAACCGACAGTGAATCAGCCCCAGCATTTT. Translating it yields CASSEPTVNQPQHF.

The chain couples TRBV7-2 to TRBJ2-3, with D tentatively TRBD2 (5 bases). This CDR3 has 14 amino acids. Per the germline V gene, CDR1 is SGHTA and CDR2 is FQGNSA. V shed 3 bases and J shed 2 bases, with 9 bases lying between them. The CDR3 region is CASSFGRDTDTQYF. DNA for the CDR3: TGTGCCAGCAGCTTTGGACGGGACACAGATACGCAGTATTTT.

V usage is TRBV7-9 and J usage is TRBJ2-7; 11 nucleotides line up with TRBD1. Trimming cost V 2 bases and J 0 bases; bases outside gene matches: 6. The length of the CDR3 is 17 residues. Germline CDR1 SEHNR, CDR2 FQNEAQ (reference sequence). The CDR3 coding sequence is TGTGCCAGCAGCTTACGGGCCGGGACAGGGGGCTCCTACGAGCAGTACTTC. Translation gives CASSLRAGTGGSYEQYF.

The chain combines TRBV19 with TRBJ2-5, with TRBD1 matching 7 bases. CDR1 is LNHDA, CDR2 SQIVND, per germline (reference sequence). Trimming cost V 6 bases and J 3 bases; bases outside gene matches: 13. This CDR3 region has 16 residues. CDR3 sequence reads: CASSRLNRDRKETQYF. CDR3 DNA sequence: TGTGCCAGTAGCAGACTGAACCGGGACAGAAAAGAGACCCAGTACTTC.

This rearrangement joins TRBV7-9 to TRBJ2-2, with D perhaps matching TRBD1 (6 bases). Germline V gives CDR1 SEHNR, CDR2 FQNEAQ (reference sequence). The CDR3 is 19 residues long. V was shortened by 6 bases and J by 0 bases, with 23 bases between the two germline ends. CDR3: CASSPRSRLDSPNTGELFF. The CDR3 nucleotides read TGTGCCAGCAGTCCCAGATCTAGGCTGGACAGCCCGAACACCGGGGAGCTGTTTTTT.

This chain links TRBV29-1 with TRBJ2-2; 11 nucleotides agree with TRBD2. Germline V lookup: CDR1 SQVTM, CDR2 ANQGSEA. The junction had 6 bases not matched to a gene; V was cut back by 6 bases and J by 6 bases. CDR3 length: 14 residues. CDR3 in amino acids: CSVGLAGGPGELFF. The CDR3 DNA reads TGCAGCGTCGGATTAGCGGGAGGGCCCGGGGAGCTGTTTTTT.

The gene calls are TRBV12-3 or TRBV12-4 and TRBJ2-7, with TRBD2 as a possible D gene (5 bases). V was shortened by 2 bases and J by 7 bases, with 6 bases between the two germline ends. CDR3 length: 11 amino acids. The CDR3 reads CASSLTGEQYF. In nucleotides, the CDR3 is TGTGCCAGCAGTTTAACGGGGGAGCAGTACTTC.

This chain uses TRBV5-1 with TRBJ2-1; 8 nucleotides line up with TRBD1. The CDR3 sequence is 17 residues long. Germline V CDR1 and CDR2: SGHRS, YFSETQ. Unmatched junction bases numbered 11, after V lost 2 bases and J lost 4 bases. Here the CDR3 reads CASSFNGGTGGYNEQFF. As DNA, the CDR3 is TGCGCCAGCAGCTTCAATGGTGGTACAGGGGGTTACAATGAGCAGTTCTTC.

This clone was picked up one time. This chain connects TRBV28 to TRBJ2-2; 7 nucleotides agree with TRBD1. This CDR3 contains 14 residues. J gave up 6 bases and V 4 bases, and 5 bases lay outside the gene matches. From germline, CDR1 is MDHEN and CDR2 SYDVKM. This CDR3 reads CASSSPGQAGELFF. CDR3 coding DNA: TGTGCCAGCAGTTCCCCTGGACAGGCCGGGGAGCTGTTTTTT.

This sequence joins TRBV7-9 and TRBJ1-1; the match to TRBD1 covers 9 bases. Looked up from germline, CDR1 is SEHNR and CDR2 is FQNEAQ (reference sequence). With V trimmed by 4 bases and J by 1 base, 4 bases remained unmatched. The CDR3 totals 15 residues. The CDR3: CASSWGTGTNTEAFF. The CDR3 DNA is TGTGCCAGCAGCTGGGGGACAGGGACGAACACTGAAGCTTTCTTT.

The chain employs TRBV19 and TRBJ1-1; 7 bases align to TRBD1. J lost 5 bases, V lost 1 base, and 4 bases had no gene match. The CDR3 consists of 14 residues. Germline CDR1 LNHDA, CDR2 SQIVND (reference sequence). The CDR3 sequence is CASSIVKGATEAFF. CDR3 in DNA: TGTGCCAGTAGTATAGTCAAGGGGGCTACTGAAGCTTTCTTT.

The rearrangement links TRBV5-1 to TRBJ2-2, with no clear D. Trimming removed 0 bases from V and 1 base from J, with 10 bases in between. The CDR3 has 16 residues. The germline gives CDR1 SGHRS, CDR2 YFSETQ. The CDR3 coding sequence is TGCGCCAGCAGCTTGGATGGCGGCCGGAACACCGGGGAGCTGTTTTTT. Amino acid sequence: CASSLDGGRNTGELFF.

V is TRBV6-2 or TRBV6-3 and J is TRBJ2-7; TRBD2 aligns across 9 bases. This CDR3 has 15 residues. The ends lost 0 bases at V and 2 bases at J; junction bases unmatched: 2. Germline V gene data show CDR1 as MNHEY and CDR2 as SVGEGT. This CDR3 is CASSYSPSGAYEQYF. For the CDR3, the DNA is TGTGCCAGCAGTTACTCGCCTAGCGGGGCCTACGAGCAGTACTTC.

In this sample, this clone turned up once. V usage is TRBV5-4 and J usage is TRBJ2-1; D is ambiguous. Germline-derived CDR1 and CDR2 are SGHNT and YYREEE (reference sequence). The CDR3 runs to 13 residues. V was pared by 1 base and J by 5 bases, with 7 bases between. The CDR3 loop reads CASSLNSNNEQFF. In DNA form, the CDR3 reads TGTGCCAGCAGCTTGAACAGCAACAATGAGCAGTTCTTC.